Here is one T cell receptor (beta chain) with its context. Its specificity is unknown. At one end, the junction sequence differs from germline, possibly due to a read error. The record originates from a study of metastatic and nonmetastatic thyroid tumors. Overall study context: A comparison of repertoires was made across blood and tumor or nodule tissue from malignant and benign thyroid patients.

General study results and limits: Reports indicated that malignant thyroid tumors showed significantly higher TCR beta diversity than benign nodules did, in blood and tumor.

Patients had received no treatment of any kind before thyroid surgery. Germline values: CDR1 MDHEN, CDR2 SYDVKM. This CDR3 has 14 residues. Original analysis: To classify distant metastasis in papillary thyroid cancer, a model was built from CDR3 differences across clinicopathological groups. TCRdb re-clonotyped the PCR reads through MiXCR. It is TCRdb's table, rather than the study itself, that gives the V and J calls and clone size. In the table there are around 26,000 clones, approximately 22% of which are singletons. The rearrangement joins TRBV28 to TRBJ2-7, with D tentatively TRBD1 (7 bases). Sequencing was performed on adjacent normal tissue. The clonotype originates from a female donor with papillary thyroid cancer or a benign thyroid nodule (not recorded which). Some clones in this sample may be carry-over from other donors' samples. CDR3 DNA sequence: TGTGTCAGCAGGGGGGCGTCAACAACCTACGAGCAGTACTTC. It is translated as CVSRGASTTYEQYF.